This TCR beta chain was recorded in a study of T cell changes during pregnancy in multiple sclerosis. Method: immunoSEQ multiplex PCR; TCRdb's copy keeps in-frame clones and lacks some. The table lists roughly 38,000 clones, about 88% of them singletons, with less than 1.5% in the top ten. Trimming took off 6 bases at V and 3 bases at J, with 11 bases between the two ends. CDR3 length: 13 amino acids. Germline lookup yields CDR1 SGHDN and CDR2 FVKESK. This chain uses TRBV14 with TRBJ1-1; TRBD1 is a possible D gene (6 bases). Sample: CD4+ T cells from peripheral blood mononuclear cells, taken before pregnancy. This receptor was taken from a female donor with multiple sclerosis, enrolled in a pregnancy study. CDR3 coding DNA: TGTGCCAGCAGTCGACAGGCTTACACTGAAGCTTTCTTT. Protein: CASSRQAYTEAFF.